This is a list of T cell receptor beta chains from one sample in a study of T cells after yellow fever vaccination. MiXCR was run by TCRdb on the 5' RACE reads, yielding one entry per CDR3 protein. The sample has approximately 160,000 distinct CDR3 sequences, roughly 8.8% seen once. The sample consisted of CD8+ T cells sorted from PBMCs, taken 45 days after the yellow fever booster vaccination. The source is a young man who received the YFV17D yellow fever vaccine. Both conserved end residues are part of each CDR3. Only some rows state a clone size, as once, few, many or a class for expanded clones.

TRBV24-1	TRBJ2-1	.	CATSNTGIDEQFF
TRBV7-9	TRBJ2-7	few	CASSQITNYEQYF
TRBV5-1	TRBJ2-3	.	CASSLEGGVTDTQYF
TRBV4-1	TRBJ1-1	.	CASSRDPFQGSEAFF
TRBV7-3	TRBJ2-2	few	CASSLTPATGELFF
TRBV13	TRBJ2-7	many	CASSSAYEQYF
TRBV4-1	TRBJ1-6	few	CASSQEVAGASNSPLHF
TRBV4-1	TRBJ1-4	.	CASSQDPGIIEKLFF
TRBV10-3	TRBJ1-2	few	CAISERATSVEYGYTF
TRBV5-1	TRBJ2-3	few	CASSLVGATTDTQYF
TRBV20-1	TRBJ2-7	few	CSARGRGSYEQYF
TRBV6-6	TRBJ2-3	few	CASSRGLAGGRTDTQYF
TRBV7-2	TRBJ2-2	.	CASSFRTSGFRSGELFF
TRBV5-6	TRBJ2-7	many	CASSLVPRGGLYEQYF
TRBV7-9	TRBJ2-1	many	CASSLGRTGPHNEQFF
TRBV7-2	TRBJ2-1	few	CASSSWSNEQFF
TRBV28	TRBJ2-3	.	CASTRVRGTDTQYF
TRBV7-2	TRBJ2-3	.	CASSSPAGGTDTQYF
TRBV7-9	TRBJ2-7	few	CASSPGRDEQYF
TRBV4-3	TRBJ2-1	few	CASSQRARDSGYEQFF
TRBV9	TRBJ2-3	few	CASSPPGRGDTQYF
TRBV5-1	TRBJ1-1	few	CASVPSPGTEAFF
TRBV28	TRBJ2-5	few	CASSYGIQGQETQYF
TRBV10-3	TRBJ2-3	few	CAVLAGPTDTQYF
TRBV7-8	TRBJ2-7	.	CASSLGGGAIYEQYF
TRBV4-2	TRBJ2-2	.	CASSSGLGSGTGELFF
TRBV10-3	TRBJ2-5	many	CAISDGLGQETQYF
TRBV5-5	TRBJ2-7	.	CASSAVPTSGGSPAYEQYF
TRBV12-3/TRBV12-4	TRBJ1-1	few	CASSLAVGTGLFMNTEAFF
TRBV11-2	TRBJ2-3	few	CASSSLGGFADTQYF
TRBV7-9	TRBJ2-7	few	CASSPGQRSSYEQYF
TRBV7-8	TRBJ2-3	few	CASSLVFGPGSDGTQYF